This T cell receptor beta chain appears in the sequencing data of a study of T cells after somatic rescue of genetic block (dated by TCRdb to between 2020 and 2021). With respect to the entire study: The study assessed how robust, over the long term, a T-cell system was when the system had developed through somatic rescue of a genetic block in T-cell development.

The receptor library was made with the immunoSEQ multiplex PCR assay. TCRdb stores this immuneACCESS table with in-frame sequences only. Part of the clones is absent; in the studies checked, under half of the shortfall reflects unresolved V genes, and no reason is known for the rest. For this sample there are approximately 58,000 clones; roughly 96% appear just once. Approximately 0.07% of the sample is held by the ten biggest clonotypes. This clone was observed once. It lacks a known antigen. Base qualities were left out, and no much larger clone turns up one base away. The CDR3 spans 13 residues, from the cysteine through the phenylalanine. Here the CDR3 DNA is all that survives: 39 bases in frame from base 1. As encoded in the germline V gene, CDR1 is WSHSY while CDR2 is SAAADI.

Sequenced input: peripheral blood mononuclear cells (PBMCs). The sequence links TRBV10-2 to TRBJ2-5, and 9 junction bases match TRBD2. The end of the DNA fits TRBJ2-7 better, so the J call may be wrong. The clonotype was recovered from a child under three years old. The CDR3 in this case is CASRLAGSYEQYF. The DNA reads as follows: TGCGCCAGCAGACTAGCGGGCTCCTACGAGCAGTACTTC.